This paragraph reports one T cell receptor beta chain. This sample is drawn from a study of blood T cell repertoires in COVID-19. Study context: The study drew acute and convalescent COVID-19 samples from the United States, Italy and Spain. The analysed material was cDNA or gDNA that came from T cells, B-cell-depleted T cells, or PBMCs.

CDR3 length: 14 residues. The trim removed 6 bases at V and 3 bases at J, leaving 5 bases unmatched. From germline, CDR1 is ENHRY and CDR2 SYGVKD. Authors' processing steps: From reference gene primer amplification, estimates of nucleated cell counts were derived. Data came from immunoSEQ multiplex PCR; TCRdb stores just in-frame clones and leaves some out. The V and J calls and clone size are taken from that table; D and trimming were inferred from the DNA. Of roughly 70,000 clones listed, 80% were seen once; the top ten hold about 20%. What was sequenced was peripheral blood. V gene TRBV10-3 combines with J gene TRBJ1-3, with TRBD1 identical over 7 bases. The origin of this receptor is a man between 70 and 80 years old who had recovered from COVID-19. CDR3 sequence (DNA): TGTGCCATCAGCAGACAGGGTGTTGGAAACACCATATATTTT. Protein sequence: CAISRQGVGNTIYF.